The T cell receptor beta chain under discussion was sequenced for a study of vaccination and CD4 T cells after COVID-19. Regarding treatment: approximately 9-day PBMC culture with coronavirus spike peptide pools or control peptides (ViraFEST assay). Researchers used the Oncomine TCR Beta short-read assay to sequence DNA from cultured CD4+ T cells. TCRdb reprocessed the PCR reads with MiXCR, giving one entry per CDR3 protein. The table lists some 11,000 distinct CDR3 sequences, around 48% of them singletons. As concerns this clonotype: The antigen is undetermined.

The CDR3 length is 12 residues. V lost 0 bases to trimming and J lost 4 bases, with 4 bases between them. The V gene's germline CDR1 is SGHNT and CDR2 YYREEE (reference sequence). The V call is TRBV5-4, the J call TRBJ1-2; D remains unclear. The receptor's source is a human donor who had recovered from COVID-19. Material: CD4+ T cells from blood, cultured in vitro. The CDR3 DNA sequence: TGTGCCAGCAGCTTGGGGGTCTATGGCTACACCTTC. Translation: CASSLGVYGYTF.